These T cell receptor beta chains were read from a single sample in a study of T cell changes during pregnancy in multiple sclerosis. Only in-frame clones appear in the TCRdb table, and some are missing; sequencing was by immunoSEQ multiplex PCR. The data hold 40,000 or so clones, with roughly 90% observed a single time. Source: CD4+ T cells from peripheral blood mononuclear cells, taken before pregnancy. The receptors were sampled from a female donor with multiple sclerosis, enrolled in a pregnancy study. Both conserved end residues are part of each CDR3. D genes are given only for firm matches. Rows may omit the clone size; those that give it use once, few, many or a size class.

j_call | d_call | v_call | clone_size | cdr3_nt | cdr3_aa
TRBJ2-5 | - | TRBV12-5 | - | TGTGCTAGTGGTTTGGTACCCCTGGTTACTTTGGAGACCCAGTACTTC | CASGLVPLVTLETQYF
TRBJ2-7 | - | TRBV28 | - | TGTGCCAGCAGTCCTGGCGGTAGGCAGGAGCAGTACTTC | CASSPGGRQEQYF
TRBJ1-1 | - | TRBV18 | few | TGTGCCAGCTCACCACAGGCGGGGACTGAAGCTTTCTTT | CASSPQAGTEAFF
TRBJ2-7 | - | TRBV28 | - | TGTGCCAGCAGCCTAGGGGATTTTGATATTTCCTACGAGCAGTACTTC | CASSLGDFDISYEQYF
TRBJ2-1 | TRBD2 | TRBV5-4 | - | TGTGCCAGCAGCTCGGGGACTAGCGGGCCCTACAATGAGCAGTTCTTC | CASSSGTSGPYNEQFF
TRBJ2-1 | - | TRBV18 | - | TGTGCCAGCTCACTCTACCAGGGGACAAACAATGAGCAGTTCTTC | CASSLYQGTNNEQFF
TRBJ2-1 | - | TRBV7-2 | - | TGTGCCAGCAGCTTAGACCCTACCTACAATGAGCAGTTCTTC | CASSLDPTYNEQFF
TRBJ2-3 | TRBD2 | TRBV9 | - | TGTGCCAGCAGCGTATGGGGACTAGCGGGGGGTCCAGATACGCAGTATTTT | CASSVWGLAGGPDTQYF
TRBJ2-1 | TRBD2 | TRBV5-1 | - | TGCGCCAGCAGCTTCGCGGGACTAGCGGGGGGGGAGCAGTTCTTC | CASSFAGLAGGEQFF
TRBJ2-5 | TRBD2 | TRBV2 | - | TGTGCCAGCAGTGAGTCCCCTAGCGGGGCTCCGGGGACCCAGTACTTC | CASSESPSGAPGTQYF
TRBJ2-3 | TRBD2 | TRBV6-5 | - | TGTGCCAGCACTCCGACCCCTAGCGGTACGCAGTATTTT | CASTPTPSGTQYF
TRBJ2-3 | - | TRBV6-5 | - | TGTGCCAGCAGCCGCCGGACAGCCGGCACAGATACGCAGTATTTT | CASSRRTAGTDTQYF
TRBJ2-5 | - | TRBV7-9 | - | TGTGCCAGCAGCTTAGTGGAGGGGAAAGCGACCCAGTACTTC | CASSLVEGKATQYF
TRBJ2-5 | TRBD1 | TRBV6-6 | - | TGTGCCAGCAGCCCCCGGACAGGCCAACAAGAGACCCAGTACTTC | CASSPRTGQQETQYF